The present TCR beta chain was sequenced within a study of early T cells in non-severe SARS-CoV-2 infection. One entry per CDR3 protein results from TCRdb running MiXCR on the 5' RACE reads. Of 80,000 to 100,000 distinct CDR3 sequences in the sample, 12% were seen once. This clonotype was seen a handful of times. The CDR3 spans 15 residues. V was clipped by 5 bases and J by 0 bases, with 11 bases between them. In germline, CDR1 is DFQATT, CDR2 SNEGSKA (reference sequence). The sequence came from an adult who was a healthcare worker with PCR-confirmed SARS-CoV-2 infection or an uninfected control (not recorded which). Sequencing was done on a sample of whole blood. The chain recombines TRBV20-1 with TRBJ2-6; D is tentatively TRBD1 or TRBD2 (5 bases each). CDR3 loop: CSAWGRGSGANVLTF. The CDR3 nucleotides read TGCAGTGCTTGGGGACGGGGCTCTGGGGCCAACGTCCTGACTTTC.